Listed here is a single TCR beta chain. The clone's antigen remains unknown. The record has no base qualities; no much larger clone is one base away. This sample is part of a study of blood T cell repertoires in COVID-19 (TCRdb year 2020). About the investigation overall: Collaborator samples came from the United States, Italy and Spain and covered acute and convalescent phases of COVID-19. The material from the prospective study consisted of cDNA or gDNA derived from T cells, B-cell-depleted T cells, or PBMCs. The dataset comprised deeply sampled blood TCRbeta repertoires from subjects exposed to, actively infected with, or recovered from COVID-19. A freely available public database, intended as a resource for researchers studying the immune response to SARS-CoV-2, is where the repertoires were released. Samples were obtained from the ongoing ImmuneRACE study (first 160 participants) and from over 1,000 subjects provided by 6 global collaborators. Nearly every sample came with metadata listing a de-identified subject ID, COVID-19 status, age in years and sex. Where available, HLA class I and class II types were obtained from metadata supplied by the sample provider rather than from assay-based typing.

The CDR3 runs 16 residues from the cysteine to the phenylalanine. Here the CDR3 DNA is all that survives: 48 bases in frame from base 1. Deletion took 5 bases off V and 2 bases off J, with a span of 18 bases between the germline ends. Reading the germline V gene (reference sequence) gives CDR1 SEHNR and CDR2 FQNEAQ. TCRbeta CDR3 regions were amplified from genomic DNA by means of the immunoSEQ Assay, a bias-controlled multiplex PCR. On the authors' methods: The number of nucleated cells in each sample was estimated by amplification of reference gene primers within the assay. To quantify the absolute abundance of each unique TCRbeta CDR3 rearrangement, sequence reads were collapsed and filtered. For each sample, productive Simpson clonality was calculated as the square root of Simpson's diversity index over productive rearrangements. Sourced from immuneACCESS, this table was stored by TCRdb with only in-frame sequences that have V and J called. A share of the clones is absent; for the studies checked, an unresolved V gene accounts for under half, and the remainder has no known explanation. Clonal size and the V and J genes are those of that table, whereas D and trimming came from the DNA. The sample yields 250,000 to 300,000 clones; almost 90% were counted once. Roughly 10% of the sample rests with the top ten.

In Seattle, one collaborating source enrolled patients while the infection was active and tracked those patients longitudinally over the course of disease. Collaborating institutions collected whole blood in K2EDTA tubes following their own protocols. For TCRbeta analysis, collaborator samples were shipped as frozen whole blood, as isolated PBMCs, or as DNA extracted from either sample type. Here is what the overall study found, with its caveats: The quantity of clinical and demographic metadata differed by source and by participant and was supplied without curation.

The V and J segments used are TRBV7-9 and TRBJ2-5, and perhaps TRBD2 as D gene, on 6 matching bases. This clonotype was obtained from a woman under 40 with COVID-19, enrolled during active disease. The sequenced sample consisted of peripheral blood. The encoded CDR3 is CASSAEGLRKQETQYF. The nucleotide sequence is TGTGCCAGCAGCGCGGAGGGACTCAGAAAACAAGAGACCCAGTACTTC. The reference TRBV7-9 and TRBJ2-5 proteins fill in what lies around the CDR3, so the full variable domain reads DTGVSQNPRHKITKRGQNVTFRCDPISEHNRLYWYRQTLGQGPEFLTYFQNEAQLEKSRLLSDRFSAERPKGSFSTLEIQRTEQGDSAMYLCASSAEGLRKQETQYFGPGTRLLVL.